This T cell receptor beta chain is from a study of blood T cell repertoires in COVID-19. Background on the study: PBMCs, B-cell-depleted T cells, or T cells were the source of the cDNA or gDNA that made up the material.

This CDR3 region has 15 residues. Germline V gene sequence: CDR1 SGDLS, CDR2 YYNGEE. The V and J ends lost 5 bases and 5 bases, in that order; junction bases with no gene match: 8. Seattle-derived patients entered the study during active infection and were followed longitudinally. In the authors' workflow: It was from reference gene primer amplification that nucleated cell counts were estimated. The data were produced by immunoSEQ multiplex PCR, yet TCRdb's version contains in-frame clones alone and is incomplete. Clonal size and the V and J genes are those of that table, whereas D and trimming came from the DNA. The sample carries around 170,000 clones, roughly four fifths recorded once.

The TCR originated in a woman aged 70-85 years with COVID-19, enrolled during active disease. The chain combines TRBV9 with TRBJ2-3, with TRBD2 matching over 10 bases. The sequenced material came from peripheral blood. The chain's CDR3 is CASSNGVAGGDTQYF. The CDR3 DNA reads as TGTGCCAGCAGTAACGGGGTAGCGGGAGGAGATACGCAGTATTTT.